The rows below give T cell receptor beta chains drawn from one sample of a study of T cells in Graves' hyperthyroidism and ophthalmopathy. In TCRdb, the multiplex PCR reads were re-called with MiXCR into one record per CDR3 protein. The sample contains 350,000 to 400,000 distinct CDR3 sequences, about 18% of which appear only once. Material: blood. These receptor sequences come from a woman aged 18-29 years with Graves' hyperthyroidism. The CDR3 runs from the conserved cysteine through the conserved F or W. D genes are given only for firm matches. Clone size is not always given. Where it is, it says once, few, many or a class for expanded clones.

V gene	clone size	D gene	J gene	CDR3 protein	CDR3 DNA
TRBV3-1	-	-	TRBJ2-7	CASSQGGPPYEQYF	TGTGCCAGCAGCCAAGGAGGGCCTCCCTACGAGCAGTACTTC
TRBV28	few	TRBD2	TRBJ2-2	CASRGGGAVGIGELFF	TGTGCCAGCAGGGGCGGGGGGGCCGTCGGTATCGGGGAGCTGTTTTTT
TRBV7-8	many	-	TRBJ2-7	CASSLLMGKTGLEQYF	TGTGCCAGCAGCTTGCTCATGGGGAAAACGGGGCTCGAGCAGTACTTC
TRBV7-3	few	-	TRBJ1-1	CASSLTGRLDTEAFF	TGTGCCAGCAGCTTAACAGGGAGGCTGGACACTGAAGCTTTCTTT
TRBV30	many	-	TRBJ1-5	CAWSLGGWSNQPQHF	TGTGCCTGGAGTCTGGGGGGTTGGAGCAATCAGCCCCAGCATTTT
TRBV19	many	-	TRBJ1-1	CASFSDRMNTEAFF	TGTGCCAGTTTTTCCGACAGGATGAACACTGAAGCTTTCTTT
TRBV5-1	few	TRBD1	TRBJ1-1	CASSSGQLFDEAFF	TGCGCCAGCAGCTCGGGACAGTTATTCGATGAAGCTTTCTTT
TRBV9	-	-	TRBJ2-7	CASSVGAGTGTYEHYF	-
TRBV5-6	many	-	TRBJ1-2	CASSLRFRGYTF	TGTGCCAGCAGCTTGAGGTTCCGCGGCTACACCTTC
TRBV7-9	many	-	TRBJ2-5	CASSRFGARSGETQYF	TGTGCCAGCAGCCGTTTCGGGGCCCGGTCGGGGGAGACCCAGTACTTC
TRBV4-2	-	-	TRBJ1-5	CASSPKARDPNQPQHF	TGTGCCAGCAGCCCGAAAGCCCGGGACCCCAATCAGCCCCAGCATTTT
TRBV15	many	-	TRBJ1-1	CATSRDNLRARAFF	TGTGCCACCAGCAGAGATAATTTGAGGGCGCGGGCTTTCTTT
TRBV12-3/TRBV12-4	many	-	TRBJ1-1	CASSSPGQNTEAFF	TGTGCCAGCAGTTCCCCGGGACAAAACACTGAAGCTTTCTTT
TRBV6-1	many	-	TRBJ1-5	CASSDQGVSNQPQHF	TGTGCCAGCAGTGATCAAGGGGTTAGCAATCAGCCCCAGCATTTT
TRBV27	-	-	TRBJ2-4	CASSLSSSLAKNIKYF	TGTGCCAGCAGTTTATCATCGTCGTTAGCCAAAAACATTAAGTACTTC
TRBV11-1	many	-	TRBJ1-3	CASSLLGQGLGNTIYF	TGTGCCAGCAGCTTACTGGGCCAGGGACTAGGAAACACCATATATTTT
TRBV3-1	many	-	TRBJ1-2	CASSQDGRTAVYGYTF	TGTGCCAGCAGCCAAGATGGACGGACAGCAGTCTATGGCTACACCTTC
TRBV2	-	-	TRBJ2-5	CASSDSFAYQETQYF	TGTGCCAGCAGTGACTCCTTCGCGTACCAAGAGACCCAGTACTTC
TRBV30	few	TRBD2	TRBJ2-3	CAWSAGGARNTQYF	TGTGCCTGGAGTGCCGGGGGGGCCCGAAATACGCAGTATTTT
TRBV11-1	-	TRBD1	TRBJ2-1	CASAAGGRYNEQFF	TGTGCCAGCGCGGCAGGGGGACGCTACAATGAGCAGTTCTTC
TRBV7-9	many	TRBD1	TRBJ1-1	CASSQGGGEAFF	TGTGCCAGCAGTCAGGGGGGCGGTGAAGCTTTCTTT
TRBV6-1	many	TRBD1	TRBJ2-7	CASRTGSHEQYF	TGTGCCAGTCGGACAGGGAGTCACGAGCAGTACTTC
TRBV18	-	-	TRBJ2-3	CASSPGHTDTQYF	TGTGCCAGCTCACCGGGGCACACAGATACGCAGTATTTT
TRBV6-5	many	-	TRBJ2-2	CASIREDTGELFF	TGTGCCAGCATCCGAGAAGACACCGGGGAGCTGTTTTTT
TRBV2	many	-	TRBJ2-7	CASRGWSYEQYF	TGTGCCAGCAGGGGGTGGTCCTACGAGCAGTACTTC
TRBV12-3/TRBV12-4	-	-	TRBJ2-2	CASSLSTGTAGELFF	TGTGCCAGCAGTTTAAGTACAGGGACCGCCGGGGAGCTGTTTTTT
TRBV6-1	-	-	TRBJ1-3	CASSEYSRNTIYF	TGTGCCAGCAGTGAATATTCTAGAAACACCATATATTTT
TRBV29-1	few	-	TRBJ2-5	CSVGPLAKQTQYF	TGCAGCGTTGGCCCGCTAGCTAAGCAGACCCAGTACTTC
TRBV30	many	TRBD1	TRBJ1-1	CAWRQTTSGRGKTEAFF	TGTGCCTGGAGGCAGACAACCTCGGGCAGGGGGAAAACTGAAGCTTTCTTT
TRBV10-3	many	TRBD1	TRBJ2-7	CAISVRTGEDEQYF	TGTGCCATCAGTGTAAGGACAGGGGAAGACGAGCAGTACTTC
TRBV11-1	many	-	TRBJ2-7	CASSLSVTPSKDSHYEQYF	TGTGCCAGCAGCTTATCGGTTACCCCTTCAAAGGACAGCCACTACGAGCAGTACTTC
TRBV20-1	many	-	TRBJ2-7	CSASRTLYSYEQYF	TGCAGTGCTAGTAGGACACTTTACTCCTACGAGCAGTACTTC
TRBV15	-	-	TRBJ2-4	CATSRDLRPQNIQYF	TGTGCCACCAGCAGAGATCTCCGGCCCCAAAACATTCAGTACTTC
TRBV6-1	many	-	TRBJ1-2	CASTRDTLGNYGYTF	TGTGCCAGCACCCGGGACACCCTAGGAAACTATGGCTACACCTTC
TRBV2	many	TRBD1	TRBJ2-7	CASTTGQGSYEQYF	TGTGCCAGCACGACGGGACAGGGGTCCTACGAGCAGTACTTC
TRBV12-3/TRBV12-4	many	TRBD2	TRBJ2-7	CASSFGGGEQYF	TGTGCCAGCAGTTTTGGGGGGGGCGAGCAGTACTTC
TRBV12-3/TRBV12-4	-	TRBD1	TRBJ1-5	CASSLWDRAGVQPQHF	TGTGCCAGCAGTTTATGGGACAGGGCGGGAGTTCAGCCCCAGCATTTT
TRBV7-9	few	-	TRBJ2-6	CASTWSGANVLTF	TGTGCCAGCACGTGGTCTGGGGCCAACGTCCTGACTTTC
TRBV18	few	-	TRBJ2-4	CASSPRTENIKYF	TGTGCCAGCTCACCAAGGACAGAAAACATTAAGTACTTC
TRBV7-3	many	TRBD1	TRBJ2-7	CASSPDRGREQYF	TGTGCCAGCAGCCCGGACAGGGGGCGCGAGCAGTACTTC
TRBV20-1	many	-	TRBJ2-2	CSARDPRAADTGELFF	TGCAGTGCTAGAGATCCCCGGGCTGCGGACACCGGGGAGCTGTTTTTT
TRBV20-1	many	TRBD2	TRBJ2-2	CSASGGAASNTGELFF	TGCAGTGCTAGCGGGGGGGCCGCGTCGAACACCGGGGAGCTGTTTTTT
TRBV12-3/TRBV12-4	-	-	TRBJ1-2	CASSLGLVYYGYTF	TGTGCCAGCAGTTTAGGTCTAGTCTACTATGGCTACACCTTC
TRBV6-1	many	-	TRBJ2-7	CASVMGLVGYEQYF	TGTGCCAGCGTAATGGGCCTTGTTGGCTACGAGCAGTACTTC
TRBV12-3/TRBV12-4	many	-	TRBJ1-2	CASSLGGGYYGYTF	TGTGCCAGCAGTTTAGGTGGGGGGTACTATGGCTACACCTTC
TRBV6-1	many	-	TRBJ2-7	CASSERARDEQYF	TGTGCCAGCAGTGAAAGGGCCAGGGACGAGCAGTACTTC
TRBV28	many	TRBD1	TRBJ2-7	CASSSPRDRTYEQYF	TGTGCCAGCAGTTCCCCCCGGGACAGAACCTACGAGCAGTACTTC
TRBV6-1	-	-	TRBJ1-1	CASSAQGKGAFF	TGTGCCAGCAGTGCCCAGGGGAAGGGGGCTTTCTTT
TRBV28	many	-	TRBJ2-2	CASSSGSANTGELFF	TGTGCCAGCAGTTCGGGTTCCGCGAACACCGGGGAGCTGTTTTTT